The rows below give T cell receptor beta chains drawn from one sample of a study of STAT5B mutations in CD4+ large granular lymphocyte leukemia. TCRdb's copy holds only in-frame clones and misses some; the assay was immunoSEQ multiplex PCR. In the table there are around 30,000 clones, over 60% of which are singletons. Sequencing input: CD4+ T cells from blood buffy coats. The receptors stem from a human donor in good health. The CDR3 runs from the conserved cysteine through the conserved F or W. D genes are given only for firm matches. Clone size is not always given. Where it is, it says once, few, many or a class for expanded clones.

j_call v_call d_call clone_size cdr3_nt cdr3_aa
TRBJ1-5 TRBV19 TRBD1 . TGTGCCAGTAGTATTGGGGGAGGGGGCGGTGGACAGCCCCAGCATTTT CASSIGGGGGGQPQHF
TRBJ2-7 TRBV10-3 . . TGTGCCATCAGTGGGAGGACCTACGAGCAGTACTTC CAISGRTYEQYF
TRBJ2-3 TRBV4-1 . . TGCGCCAGCAGCCAAGATCCGGGCGGAGGGGGCCCAGATACGCAGTATTTT CASSQDPGGGGPDTQYF
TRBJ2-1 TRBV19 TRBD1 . TGTGCCAGTAGTATGGGGACAGGGCCATACAATGAGCAGTTCTTC CASSMGTGPYNEQFF
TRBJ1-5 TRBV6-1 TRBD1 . TGTGCCAGCAGCGGACAGGTTGGCCAGCCCCAGCATTTT CASSGQVGQPQHF
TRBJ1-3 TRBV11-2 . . TGTGCCAGCAGCTTTGCGATAAGTACCGGAAACACCATATATTTT CASSFAISTGNTIYF
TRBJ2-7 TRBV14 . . TGTGCCAGCAGCCAAGGTAGCCAGGGGTACGAGCAGTACTTC CASSQGSQGYEQYF
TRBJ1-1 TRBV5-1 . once TGCGCCAGCAGCCCCGGGCCCCACCCCGACAGGAACACTGAAGCTTTCTTT CASSPGPHPDRNTEAFF
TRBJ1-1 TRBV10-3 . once TGTGCCATCAGTGAGTCGATTGGTAAAGGCAGCACTGAAGCTTTCTTT CAISESIGKGSTEAFF
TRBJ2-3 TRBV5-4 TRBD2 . TGTGCCAGCAGCTTGCCGACTAGCGGGGGGGGTACGCAGTATTTT CASSLPTSGGGTQYF
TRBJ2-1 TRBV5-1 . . TGCGCCAGCAGCTTAGGAGACCATCGACTAGTATCCCGAGTGAATGAGCAGTTCTTC CASSLGDHRLVSRVNEQFF
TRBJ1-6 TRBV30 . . TGTGCCTGGACGCAGGGGCCCTATAATTCACCCCTCCACTTT CAWTQGPYNSPLHF
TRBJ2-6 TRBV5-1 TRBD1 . TGCGCCAGCAGCTTGGGGGACAGACTCTCTGGGGCCAACGTCCTGACTTTC CASSLGDRLSGANVLTF
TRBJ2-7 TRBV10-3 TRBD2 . TGTGCCATCAGCCCCGGGACTAGCGGGAGCTCCTACGAGCAGTACTTC CAISPGTSGSSYEQYF
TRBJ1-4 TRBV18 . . TGTGCCAGCTCACTCGGGGCAAGAGGGGAAAAACTGTTTTTT CASSLGARGEKLFF
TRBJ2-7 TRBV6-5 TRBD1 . TGTGCCAGCAGTCCACGGGGACAGCTCTACGAGCAGTACTTC CASSPRGQLYEQYF
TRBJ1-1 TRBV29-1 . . TGCAGCGTTGATCGGTACCCAGGGGTGAACACTGAAGCTTTCTTT CSVDRYPGVNTEAFF
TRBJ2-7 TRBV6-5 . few TGTGCCAGCGCAGACATGTACGAGCAGTACTTC CASADMYEQYF
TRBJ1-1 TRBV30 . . TGTGCCTGGAGTTCCGACGGGCGCACTGAAGCTTTCTTT CAWSSDGRTEAFF
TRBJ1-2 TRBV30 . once TGTGCCTGGAGTACCAGCTATGGCTACACCTTC CAWSTSYGYTF
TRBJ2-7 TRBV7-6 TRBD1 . TGTGCCAGCAGCTTAGACCCATGGCAGGGGGCGTACGAGCAGTACTTC CASSLDPWQGAYEQYF
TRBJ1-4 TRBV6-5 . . TGTGCCAGCACCAGACAGGCCGGGAGGGAAAAACTGTTTTTT CASTRQAGREKLFF
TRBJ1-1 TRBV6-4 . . TGTGCCAGCAGGCGCCACCCAAGCCTAGGGACTGAAGCTTTCTTT CASRRHPSLGTEAFF
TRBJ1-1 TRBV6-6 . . TGTGCCAGCAGTTACTCCTCCCGTGAATGGACTGAAGCTTTCTTT CASSYSSREWTEAFF
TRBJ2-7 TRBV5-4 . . TGTGCCAGCAGTCCGGACGGCTCCTACGAGCAGTACTTC CASSPDGSYEQYF
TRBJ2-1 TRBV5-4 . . TGTGCCAGCAGCCCAGGAGGGGGGAGGGCCGATGAGCAGTTCTTC CASSPGGGRADEQFF
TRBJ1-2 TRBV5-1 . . TGCGCCAGCAGCCTTACTACCCCGGGGGGGCCCGCGTATGGCTACACCTTC CASSLTTPGGPAYGYTF
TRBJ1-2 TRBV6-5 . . TGTGCCAGCAGTACCTCGGGACGGTTCTATGGCTACACCTTC CASSTSGRFYGYTF
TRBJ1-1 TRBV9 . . TGTGCCAGCAGCGTAGTAGGGGGTTACACTGAAGCTTTCTTT CASSVVGGYTEAFF
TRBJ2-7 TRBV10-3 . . TGTGCCATCAGTGGCATGGGACTCCGGGTCCCCTACGAGCAGTACTTC CAISGMGLRVPYEQYF
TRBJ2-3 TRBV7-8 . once TGTGCCAGCAGCTTGGACCGCACAGATACGCAGTATTTT CASSLDRTDTQYF
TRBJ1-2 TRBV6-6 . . TGTGCCAGCAGTTACTCGGACGGCTATGGCTACACCTTC CASSYSDGYGYTF
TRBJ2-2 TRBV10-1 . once TGCGCCAGCAGCGGGACGCCTCAAACCGGGGAGCTGTTTTTT CASSGTPQTGELFF
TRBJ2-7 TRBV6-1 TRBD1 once TGTGCCAGCAGTGCGACAGGGGCGGTCGTGGACGAGCAGTACTTC CASSATGAVVDEQYF
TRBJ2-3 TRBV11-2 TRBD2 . TGTGCCAGCAGCTTACGGACTAGCGGGGTTCCTAGCACAGATACGCAGTATTTT CASSLRTSGVPSTDTQYF
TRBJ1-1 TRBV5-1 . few TGCGCCAGCAGCTCGCAGACTTTTAAAAACACTGAAGCTTTCTTT CASSSQTFKNTEAFF
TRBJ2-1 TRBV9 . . TGTGCCAGCAGCGTAGCCCGGGGGACCTACAATGAGCAGTTCTTC CASSVARGTYNEQFF
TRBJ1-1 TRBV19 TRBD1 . TGTGCCAGTAGCCGGCGGGAGGGACAGGGGGACACTGAAGCTTTCTTT CASSRREGQGDTEAFF
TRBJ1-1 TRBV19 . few TGTGCCAGTAGTATATGGGCAGGGATGAACACTGAAGCTTTCTTT CASSIWAGMNTEAFF
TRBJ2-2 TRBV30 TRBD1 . TGTGCCTGGAGCTGGGGACAGGGGGCGGAGAACACCGGGGAGCTGTTTTTT CAWSWGQGAENTGELFF
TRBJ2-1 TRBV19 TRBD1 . TGTGCCAGTAGTATCCAACAGGGGATTCCGTTCTTC CASSIQQGIPFF
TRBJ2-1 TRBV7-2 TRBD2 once TGTGCCAGCAGCTTATCTAGCGGGAGTGGGTCTGAGCAGTTCTTC CASSLSSGSGSEQFF
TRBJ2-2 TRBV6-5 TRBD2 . TGTGCCAGCAGTTATTTGCCTAGCGGGAACACCGGGGAGCTGTTTTTT CASSYLPSGNTGELFF
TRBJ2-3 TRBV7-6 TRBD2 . TGTGCCAGCAGCTCCTCCCAGACTAGCGGGAGTGGAGATACGCAGTATTTT CASSSSQTSGSGDTQYF
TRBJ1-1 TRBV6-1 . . TGTGCCAGCAGTGCCGGGACAAGGGGCACTGAAGCTTTCTTT CASSAGTRGTEAFF